Below, 12 T cell receptor beta chains from the same sample are listed, as sequenced in a study of CD8 T cells in ankylosing spondylitis. TCRdb re-called the 5' RACE reads through MiXCR, storing one row per CDR3 protein. Among about 400,000 distinct CDR3 sequences listed, 20% to 25% were seen once. Sequenced sample: blood, either unsorted or a sorted T cell fraction (not recorded which). The receptors stem from a male donor with ankylosing spondylitis or in good health (not recorded which).

The chain links TRBV7-8 to TRBJ2-5, with D uncertain. The V and J ends lost 5 bases and 1 base respectively, with 5 bases between them. The length of the CDR3 is 12 residues. Germline CDR1 is SGHVS and CDR2 is FQNEAQ. The DNA of the CDR3 is TGTGCCAGCAGCGGGCTCCAAGAGACCCAGTACTTC. Protein product: CASSGLQETQYF.

The chain joins TRBV12-3 or TRBV12-4 to TRBJ2-3; D tentatively reads TRBD1 or TRBD2 (5 bases each). With 8 bases removed from V and 0 bases from J, the gap between germline ends came to 15 bases. The CDR3 is 15 amino acids. The CDR3 reads CASGRTGTSTDTQYF. CDR3 nucleotides: TGTGCCAGCGGACGGACGGGGACCAGCACAGATACGCAGTATTTT.

V is TRBV2 and J is TRBJ2-3, with 12 bases matching TRBD2. CDR3 length equals 17 residues. V was clipped by 2 bases and J by 4 bases; unmatched bases: 7. Per the germline V gene, CDR1 is SNHLY and CDR2 is FYNNEI. CDR3 in amino acids: CASSESRLAGDADTQYF. The CDR3 DNA follows: TGTGCCAGCAGTGAATCCCGACTAGCGGGGGATGCAGATACGCAGTATTTT.

This clonotype was counted ten times or more. The rearrangement uses TRBV6-4 and TRBJ2-1; D is perhaps TRBD2 (5 bases). The CDR3 covers 15 residues. V lost 5 bases and J lost 0, with 11 bases in between. Germline CDR1 and CDR2: MRHNA and SNTAGT. CDR3 bases: TGTGCCAGCAGTCCACGGGGAAGCTCCTACAATGAGCAGTTCTTC. Protein product: CASSPRGSSYNEQFF.

This clonotype was seen more than once but under ten times. V usage is TRBV7-9 and J usage is TRBJ2-7; D may be TRBD2 (5 bases). The V gene lost 1 base and the J gene lost 6 bases, with 13 bases spanning the gap. The length of the CDR3 is 14 residues. Germline CDR1 is SEHNR and CDR2 is FQNEAQ (reference sequence). CDR3 amino acids: CASSLGGLGSEQYF. For the CDR3, the DNA is TGTGCCAGCAGCTTAGGAGGCTTGGGGAGCGAGCAGTACTTC. Filled out from reference TRBV7-9 and TRBJ2-7, the complete variable domain reads DTGVSQNPRHKITKRGQNVTFRCDPISEHNRLYWYRQTLGQGPEFLTYFQNEAQLEKSRLLSDRFSAERPKGSFSTLEIQRTEQGDSAMYLCASSLGGLGSEQYFGPGTRLTVT.

The chain is built from TRBV4-1 and TRBJ2-5; D remains ambiguous. CDR3 length: 15 residues. CDR1 MGHRA and CDR2 YSYEKL come from the germline V gene. The ends were cut back, 5 bases at V and 2 bases at J, with 15 bases in the middle. The CDR3 is CASSVLSGEQETQYF. CDR3 sequence (DNA): TGCGCCAGCAGCGTACTTAGTGGGGAACAAGAGACCCAGTACTTC.

In its sample, this clonotype was seen a few times. This chain links TRBV10-2 with TRBJ2-1, with TRBD2 matching over 8 bases. The V segment lost 2 bases and the J segment 0 bases; nucleotides outside the gene matches: 0. The CDR3 totals 15 residues. The germline V gene has CDR1 WSHSY and CDR2 SAAADI. The CDR3 loop is CASSESGSSYNEQFF. DNA of the CDR3: TGCGCCAGCAGTGAGAGCGGGAGCTCCTACAATGAGCAGTTCTTC.

The V call is TRBV6-2 or TRBV6-3, the J call TRBJ2-1; 7 bases match TRBD2. CDR1 and CDR2 from the germline V gene are MNHEY and SVGEGT. The CDR3 is 15 residues long. Losses at the gene ends were 6 bases for V and 1 base for J; bases not matched to a gene: 6. The CDR3, as DNA: TGTGCCAGCAGCAGCGGGACTCCTTCCTACAATGAGCAGTTCTTC. Translating it yields CASSSGTPSYNEQFF.

This clonotype was picked up a small number of times. This sequence joins TRBV9 and TRBJ2-7; maybe TRBD1 (6 bases). V dropped 3 bases and J dropped 3 bases, with 10 bases sitting between them. The CDR3 is 13 residues long. The germline gives CDR1 SGDLS, CDR2 YYNGEE. CDR3 bases: TGTGCCAGCAGCGGAATACAGGGCTACGAGCAGTACTTC. It translates to CASSGIQGYEQYF.

The chain employs TRBV9 and TRBJ1-2; 7 bases are shared with TRBD1. The germline CDR1 and CDR2 sequences are SGDLS and YYNGEE. The V segment lost 4 bases and the J segment 5 bases; nucleotides outside the gene matches: 8. The CDR3 extends over 14 amino acids. The CDR3 DNA reads as TGTGCCAGCAGCCCAGCAGGACAGGTTTATGGCTACACCTTC. Translating gives CASSPAGQVYGYTF. The variable domain in full, completed from reference TRBV9 and TRBJ1-2, reads DSGVTQTPKHLITATGQRVTLRCSPRSGDLSVYWYQQSLDQGLQFLIQYYNGEERAKGNILERFSAQQFPDLHSELNLSSLELGDSALYFCASSPAGQVYGYTFGSGTRLTVV.

This clonotype came up a few times. The chain recombines TRBV29-1 with TRBJ2-2, with D unresolved. V shed 5 bases and J shed 1 base, with 5 bases lying between them. The germline V gene encodes CDR1 SQVTM and CDR2 ANQGSEA. The length of the CDR3 is 12 residues. CDR3 coding DNA: TGCAGCGTTTATCTGAACACCGGGGAGCTGTTTTTT. Translating gives CSVYLNTGELFF.

The rearrangement uses TRBV29-1 and TRBJ2-1; TRBD1 matches 9 bases. Trimming at V came to 2 bases and at J to 3 bases, leaving 5 bases not matched to a gene. The CDR3 totals 15 residues. Germline V lookup: CDR1 SQVTM, CDR2 ANQGSEA. The CDR3 DNA reads TGCAGCGTTGAACCGGGACAGGGAAGCTACAATGAGCAGTTCTTC. Its protein is CSVEPGQGSYNEQFF.